These 10 T cell receptor beta chains came from one sample sequenced in a study of T cell repertoires in cytomegalovirus infection (dated 2019 in TCRdb). The instrument given in TCRdb is Illumina HiSeq 1500. TCRdb took the public reads, trimmed them with fastp at Q25, ran MiXCR for clone calling and kept in-frame beta chains. CDR3 protein sequences are deduplicated, and each keeps its most common genes and DNA. In this sample the table shows around 530,000 distinct CDR3 sequences, about 26% of which occur a single time. The ten largest clones add up to 13% of the sample. The source material was PBMCs. The receptors were gathered from a human donor in good health (CMV status not recorded). Some clones in this sample may be carry-over from other donors' samples.

Of note for this clonotype: A junction boundary mismatches the germline segment, possibly from a read error. The chain joins TRBV4-1 to TRBJ2-4; 7 bases are shared with TRBD2. The CDR3 spans 16 residues. Germline V gene sequence: CDR1 MGHRA, CDR2 YSYEKL. CDR3 coding DNA: TGCGCCAGCACCCAACAACTAGCGTTGGGCAAAAACATTCAGTACTTC. Translation gives CASTQQLALGKNIQYF.

This clonotype has a count of ten or more. The chain couples TRBV7-2 to TRBJ2-1; no reliable D call. Germline V lookup: CDR1 SGHTA, CDR2 FQGNSA. V lost 3 bases and J 4 bases, leaving 7 bases between the germline ends. CDR3 size: 13 residues. CDR3 coding DNA: TGTGCCAGCAGCTTGGACGGTTACAATGAGCAGTTCTTC. The encoded protein is CASSLDGYNEQFF.

This clonotype was observed at least ten times. The rearrangement links TRBV7-2 to TRBJ1-1; TRBD1 matches 7 bases. Germline V gene data show CDR1 as SGHTA and CDR2 as FQGNSA. The CDR3 has 14 residues. Trimming cost V 10 bases and J 4 bases; bases outside gene matches: 12. In DNA form, the CDR3 reads TGTGCCACCCTAATGGACAGGTCGCTCACTGAAGCTTTCTTT. Its translation is CATLMDRSLTEAFF.

The chain employs TRBV18 and TRBJ1-5; D is unresolved. Germline CDR1 reads KGHSH; CDR2 reads LQKENI. V was trimmed by 5 bases and J by 7 bases, leaving 12 bases between them. This CDR3 is 13 amino acids long. CDR3 coding DNA: TGTGCCAGCTCAAGAGACGAAAAGCAGCCCCAGCATTTT. Encoded protein: CASSRDEKQPQHF.

This clonotype was seen only a few times. The chain couples TRBV7-8 to TRBJ2-1, with a tentative D call TRBD1 (6 bases). Trimming removed 4 bases from V and 6 bases from J, with 22 bases in between. The CDR3 runs 17 residues. The V gene's germline CDR1 is SGHVS and CDR2 FQNEAQ. CDR3 in DNA: TGTGCCAGCAGCTCCCGAACCAGCATGGCCAGGGGCAATGAGCAGTTCTTC. Amino acid sequence: CASSSRTSMARGNEQFF.

In this sample, this clonotype turned up many times. The chain is built from TRBV7-2 and TRBJ1-5; D might be TRBD1 (5 bases). This CDR3 has 15 amino acids. Germline-derived CDR1 and CDR2 are SGHTA and FQGNSA. Trimming stripped 2 bases from V and 1 base from J, with 9 bases between. The CDR3 here is CASSLREGSNQPQHF. CDR3 bases: TGTGCCAGCAGCTTAAGGGAGGGGAGCAATCAGCCCCAGCATTTT. Using reference TRBV7-2 and TRBJ1-5 for the parts outside the CDR3, the full variable domain is GAGVSQSPSNKVTEKGKDVELRCDPISGHTALYWYRQSLGQGLEFLIYFQGNSAPDKSGLPSDRFSAERTGGSVSTLTIQRTQQEDSAVYLCASSLREGSNQPQHFGDGTRLSIL.

The CDR3 bases are TGTGCCAGCAGCTTAATTTGGAACAATGAGCAGTTCTTC. This encodes CASSLIWNNEQFF. The chain uses TRBV7-2 and TRBJ2-1; D ambiguous. The CDR3 has 13 residues. Trimming removed 2 bases at V and 5 bases at J, with 7 bases between. Germline-derived CDR1 and CDR2 are SGHTA and FQGNSA.

This clonotype has more than one count but fewer than ten. This sequence joins TRBV7-2 and TRBJ1-4, with unresolved D. The CDR3 covers 16 residues. Germline-derived CDR1 and CDR2 are SGHTA and FQGNSA. The V end lost 5 bases, the J end lost 11 bases, and 24 bases lay between the germline ends. In DNA form, the CDR3 reads TGTGCCAGCAGCCTTGACATTTGGGAGGGTTTGGAGAAACTGTTTTTT. As protein: CASSLDIWEGLEKLFF.

The V and J genes are TRBV6-2 or TRBV6-3 and TRBJ2-1; tentatively, D is TRBD1 (6 bases). Trimming pared 1 base from V and 2 bases from J, leaving 15 bases between. Germline V CDR1 and CDR2: MNHEY, SVGEGT. The CDR3 has 17 residues. CDR3: CASSYFPAGVAYNEQFF. CDR3 nucleotides: TGTGCCAGCAGTTACTTCCCGGCAGGGGTGGCCTACAATGAGCAGTTCTTC.

CDR3 DNA sequence: TGCGCCAGCAGGGAAGGGGCCTACGAGCAGTACTTC. This codes for CASREGAYEQYF. The J gene is TRBJ2-7, the V gene TRBV5-1; maybe TRBD1 (5 bases). The CDR3 length is 12 residues. CDR1 and CDR2 from the germline V gene are SGHRS and YFSETQ. Trimming removed 5 bases at V and 2 bases at J, with 8 bases between.